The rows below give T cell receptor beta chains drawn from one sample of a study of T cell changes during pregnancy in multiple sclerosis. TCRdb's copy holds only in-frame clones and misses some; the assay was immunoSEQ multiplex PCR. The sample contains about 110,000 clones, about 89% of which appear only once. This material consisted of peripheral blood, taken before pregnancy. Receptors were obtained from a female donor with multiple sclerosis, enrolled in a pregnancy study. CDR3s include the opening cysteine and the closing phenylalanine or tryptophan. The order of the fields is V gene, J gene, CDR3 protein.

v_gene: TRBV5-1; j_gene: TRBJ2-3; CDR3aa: CASSLSRPLAVTDTQYF
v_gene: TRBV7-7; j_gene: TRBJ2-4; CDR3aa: CASSPEVAGEKNIQYF
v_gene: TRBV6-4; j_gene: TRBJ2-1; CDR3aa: CASSAADNGEQFF
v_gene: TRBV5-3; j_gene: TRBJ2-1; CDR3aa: CASSFEGGTYNEQFF
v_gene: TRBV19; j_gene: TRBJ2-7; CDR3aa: CASSILAGVSGEQYF
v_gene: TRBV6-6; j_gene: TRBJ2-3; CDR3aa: CASSSRGQGADTQYF
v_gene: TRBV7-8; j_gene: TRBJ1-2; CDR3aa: CASSLAGGRRGYTF
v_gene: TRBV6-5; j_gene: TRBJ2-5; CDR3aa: CASSSSSGTQETQYF
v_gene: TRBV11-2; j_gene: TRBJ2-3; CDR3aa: CASSLPSTDTQYF
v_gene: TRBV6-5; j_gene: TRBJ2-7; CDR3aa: CASSEKVAIEQYF
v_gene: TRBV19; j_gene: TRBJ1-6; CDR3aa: CASSIRGPNSPLHF
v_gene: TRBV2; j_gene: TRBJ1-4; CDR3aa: CAIVPRVRANEKLFF
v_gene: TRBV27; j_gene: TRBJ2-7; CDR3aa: CASRLGQQTYEQYF
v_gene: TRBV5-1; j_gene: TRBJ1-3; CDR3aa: CASSLAGEGSGNTIYF
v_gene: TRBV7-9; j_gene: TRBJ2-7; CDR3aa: CASSLPRGTSYEQYF
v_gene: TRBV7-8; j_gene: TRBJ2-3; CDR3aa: CASSPRKYRGLTDTQYF
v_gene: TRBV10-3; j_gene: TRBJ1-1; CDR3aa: CASSKQGSEAFF
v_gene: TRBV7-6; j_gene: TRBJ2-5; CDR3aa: CASSPGATSGTQYF
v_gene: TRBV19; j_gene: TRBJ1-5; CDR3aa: CASSNPDSSNQPQHF
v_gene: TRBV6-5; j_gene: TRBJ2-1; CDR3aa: CASSQGTHEQFF
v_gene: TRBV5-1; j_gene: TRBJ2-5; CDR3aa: CASSLLSGQETQYF
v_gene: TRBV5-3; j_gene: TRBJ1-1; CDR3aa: CASFEGNRHEAFF
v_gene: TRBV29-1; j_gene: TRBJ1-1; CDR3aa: CSVVWPLNTEAFF
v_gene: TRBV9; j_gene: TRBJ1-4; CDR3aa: CASSVGTGIEKLFF
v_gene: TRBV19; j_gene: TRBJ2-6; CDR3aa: CASITWGAGANVLTF
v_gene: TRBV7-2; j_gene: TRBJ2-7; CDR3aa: CASSLSGGAYEQYF
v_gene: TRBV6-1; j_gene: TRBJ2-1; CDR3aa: CASSELVGFF
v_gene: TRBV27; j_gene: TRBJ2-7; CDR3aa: CASRTRDRRRGEQYF
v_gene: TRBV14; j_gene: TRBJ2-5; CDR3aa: CASSQRIGGAGEETQYF
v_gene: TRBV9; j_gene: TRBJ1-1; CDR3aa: CASSVGFRDTEAFF
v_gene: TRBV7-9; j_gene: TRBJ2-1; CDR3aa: CASSLARGAGTNEQFF
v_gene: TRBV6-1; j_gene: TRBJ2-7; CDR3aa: CASSEFMGQGTYEQYF
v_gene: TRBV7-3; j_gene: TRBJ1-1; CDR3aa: CASSPGTAYTEAFF
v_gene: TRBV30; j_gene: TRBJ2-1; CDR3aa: CAWSVGLAVNEQFF
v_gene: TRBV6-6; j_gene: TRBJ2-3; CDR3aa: CASTPRAGVRDTQYF
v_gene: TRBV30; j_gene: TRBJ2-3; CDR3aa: CAWRRGQGASDTQYF
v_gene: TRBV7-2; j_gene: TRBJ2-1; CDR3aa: CASSPWSGTGTGEQFF
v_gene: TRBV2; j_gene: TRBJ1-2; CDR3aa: CASSDSQGLRGYTF